This TCR beta chain was identified in a study of graft-versus-host responses after intestinal transplantation. Study-level information: Isolated intestinal, liver-intestinal, or multivisceral transplants were what recipients had. All recipients got anti-thymocyte globulin induction, then tacrolimus and steroids for approximately 3 years. Broader study findings: Detected in recipient marrow were GvH clones, some of which were first observed in ileum or blood.

As concerns this clone: What it binds is not known.

With 1 base removed from V and 0 bases from J, the gap between germline ends came to 10 bases. CDR1 LGHNA and CDR2 YSLEER come from the germline V gene. This CDR3 contains 16 residues. Bone marrow after transplant came from the posterior iliac crest or elsewhere. The data were produced by immunoSEQ multiplex PCR, yet TCRdb's version contains in-frame clones alone and is incomplete. The table lists about 9,600 clones, about 95% of them singletons. The chain employs TRBV4-3 and TRBJ1-3; D ambiguous. This sample comprised bone marrow, obtained about 500 days after intestinal transplantation. The sequence came from a human patient who received an intestinal transplant, so some T cells may come from the graft donor. This CDR3 is CASSQVAGSSGNTIYF. CDR3 DNA: TGCGCCAGCAGCCAAGTCGCCGGAAGCTCTGGAAACACCATATATTTT.